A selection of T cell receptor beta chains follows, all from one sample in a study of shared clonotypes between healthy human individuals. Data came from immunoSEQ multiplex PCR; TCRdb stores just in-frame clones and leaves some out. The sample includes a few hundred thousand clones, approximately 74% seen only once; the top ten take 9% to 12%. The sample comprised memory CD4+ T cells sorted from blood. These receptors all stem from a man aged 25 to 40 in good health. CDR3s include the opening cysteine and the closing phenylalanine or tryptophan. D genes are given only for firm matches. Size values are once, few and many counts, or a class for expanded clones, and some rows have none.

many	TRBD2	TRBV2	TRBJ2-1	CASSETTSGHNEQFF	TGTGCCAGCAGTGAAACTACTAGCGGTCACAATGAGCAGTTCTTC
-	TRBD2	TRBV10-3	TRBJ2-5	CAISGGTSGQETQYF	TGTGCCATCAGTGGGGGGACTAGCGGGCAAGAGACCCAGTACTTC
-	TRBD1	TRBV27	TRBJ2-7	CASSFKYPGQKISYEQYF	TGTGCCAGCAGTTTCAAATATCCGGGACAGAAGATTTCCTACGAGCAGTACTTC
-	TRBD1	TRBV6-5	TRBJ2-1	CASSSLGQGIGGEQFF	TGTGCCAGCAGTTCGTTGGGACAGGGAATTGGAGGCGAGCAGTTCTTC
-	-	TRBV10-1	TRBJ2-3	CASSSGDGTDTQYF	TGCGCCAGCAGTTCTGGGGACGGAACAGATACGCAGTATTTT
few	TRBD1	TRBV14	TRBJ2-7	CASSQDRRTGSHEQYF	TGTGCCAGCAGCCAAGATAGACGGACAGGGTCCCACGAGCAGTACTTC
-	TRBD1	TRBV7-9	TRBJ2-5	CASSLGDRVIFQETQYF	TGTGCCAGCAGCTTAGGGGACAGGGTGATTTTTCAAGAGACCCAGTACTTC
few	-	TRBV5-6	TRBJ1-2	CASSLVGGETGYTF	TGTGCCAGCAGCTTGGTTGGCGGCGAAACTGGCTACACCTTC
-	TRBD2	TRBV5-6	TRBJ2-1	CASSFRTSGAYNEQFF	TGTGCCAGCAGCTTTAGGACTAGCGGGGCATACAATGAGCAGTTCTTC
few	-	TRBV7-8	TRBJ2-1	CASSLVRGLRKEHNEQFF	TGTGCCAGCAGCTTAGTTCGAGGGTTGAGGAAAGAACACAATGAGCAGTTCTTC
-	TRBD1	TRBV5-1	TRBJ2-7	CASSSQTGVEEQYF	TGCGCCAGCAGCTCACAAACAGGGGTGGAAGAGCAGTACTTC
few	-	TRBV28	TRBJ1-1	CASRVMGTEAFF	TGTGCCAGCAGGGTCATGGGCACTGAAGCTTTCTTT
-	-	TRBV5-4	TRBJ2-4	CASSRASGNIQYF	TGTGCCAGCAGCCGGGCCAGTGGAAACATTCAGTACTTC
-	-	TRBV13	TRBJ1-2	CASSPGSHYGYTF	TGTGCCAGCAGCCCGGGATCTCACTATGGCTACACCTTC
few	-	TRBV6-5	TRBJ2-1	CASSQGGEQFF	TGTGCCAGCAGCCAAGGCGGAGAGCAGTTCTTC
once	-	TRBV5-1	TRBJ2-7	CASSFNTMGTVYEQYF	TGCGCCAGCAGCTTTAACACTATGGGGACGGTATACGAGCAGTACTTC
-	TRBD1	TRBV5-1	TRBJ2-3	CASYRDRFTDTQYF	TGCGCCAGTTACCGGGACAGGTTCACAGATACGCAGTATTTT
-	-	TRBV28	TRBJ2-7	CASSFIGSSYEQYF	TGTGCCAGCAGCTTTATCGGGAGCTCCTACGAGCAGTACTTC
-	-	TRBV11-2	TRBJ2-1	CASSHRDPGFDEQFF	TGTGCCAGCAGTCATCGGGACCCCGGGTTCGATGAGCAGTTCTTC
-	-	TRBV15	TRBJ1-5	CATSSFGTHSNQPQHF	TGTGCCACCAGCAGTTTCGGTACACATAGCAATCAGCCCCAGCATTTT
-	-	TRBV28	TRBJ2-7	CASSPLGPFYEQYF	TGTGCCAGCAGTCCCCTAGGTCCATTTTACGAGCAGTACTTC
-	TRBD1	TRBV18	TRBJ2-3	CASSPQDRPAGEDTQYF	TGTGCCAGCTCCCCTCAGGACAGGCCCGCCGGAGAAGATACGCAGTATTTT
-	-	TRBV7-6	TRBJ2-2	CASSFRGAPITGELFF	TGTGCCAGCAGCTTTCGGGGGGCGCCGATCACCGGGGAGCTGTTTTTT
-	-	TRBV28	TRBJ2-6	CASSLPGAGANVLTF	TGTGCCAGCAGTTTGCCGGGGGCCGGGGCCAACGTCCTGACTTTC
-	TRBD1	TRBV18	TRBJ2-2	CASSPPMTGSTGELFF	TGTGCCAGCTCACCACCTATGACAGGGTCAACCGGGGAGCTGTTTTTT
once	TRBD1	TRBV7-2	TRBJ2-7	CASSLARGTGSPHVYEQYF	TGTGCCAGCAGCTTAGCGCGGGGGACAGGGTCCCCCCACGTCTACGAGCAGTACTTC
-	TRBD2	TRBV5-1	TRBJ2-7	CASRVTGGSYEQYF	TGCGCCAGCAGAGTGACGGGGGGCTCCTACGAGCAGTACTTC
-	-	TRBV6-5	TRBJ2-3	CASSYSDTQYF	TGTGCCAGCAGTTACTCGGATACGCAGTATTTT
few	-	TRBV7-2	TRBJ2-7	CASSPLISSSYEQYF	TGTGCCAGCAGCCCCTTGATTTCGAGCTCCTACGAGCAGTACTTC
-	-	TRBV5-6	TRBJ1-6	CASSPKSSYNSPLHF	TGTGCCAGCAGCCCCAAGAGCTCCTATAATTCACCCCTCCACTTT
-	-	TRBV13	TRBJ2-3	CASSLRADYTDTQYF	TGTGCCAGCAGCTTACGGGCGGACTACACAGATACGCAGTATTTT
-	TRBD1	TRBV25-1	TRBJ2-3	CASSDRDRGTDTQYF	TGTGCCAGCAGTGACCGGGACAGGGGTACAGATACGCAGTATTTT
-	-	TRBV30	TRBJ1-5	CAWSTSPGQPQHF	TGTGCCTGGAGCACCAGCCCGGGGCAGCCCCAGCATTTT
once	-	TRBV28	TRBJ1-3	CASSQTGPGSGNTIYF	TGTGCCAGCAGCCAGACAGGCCCCGGCTCTGGAAACACCATATATTTT
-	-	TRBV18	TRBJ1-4	CASSTQGFGEKLFF	TGTGCCAGCTCTACCCAGGGGTTTGGAGAAAAACTGTTTTTT
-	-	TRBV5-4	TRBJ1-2	CASRPTGTDNYGYTF	TGTGCCAGCAGACCCACCGGGACGGATAACTATGGCTACACCTTC
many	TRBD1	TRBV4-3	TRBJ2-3	CASSQDSPGQGLTDTQYF	TGCGCCAGCAGCCAAGATTCGCCCGGACAGGGTTTAACGGATACGCAGTATTTT
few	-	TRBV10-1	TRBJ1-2	CASSVVHPGHGYTF	TGCGCCAGCAGTGTAGTCCATCCCGGGCATGGCTACACCTTC
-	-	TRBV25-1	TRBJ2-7	CASSANPPGNGEQYF	TGTGCCAGCAGTGCTAACCCCCCGGGAAACGGGGAGCAGTACTTC
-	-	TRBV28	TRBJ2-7	CASAVNYEQYF	TGTGCCAGCGCCGTGAATTACGAGCAGTACTTC
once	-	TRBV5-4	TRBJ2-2	CASSLSFSAGKTGELFF	TGTGCCAGCAGCTTGAGTTTTAGTGCGGGAAAAACCGGGGAGCTGTTTTTT